This T cell receptor beta chain comes out of a study of T cells in Graves' hyperthyroidism and ophthalmopathy. Amplification yielded TCR beta CDR3 regions, with RNA transcripts as the source. Primed by the HTBI set, a first-round RT-PCR was run on the TCR CDR3. In TCRdb, the multiplex PCR reads were re-called with MiXCR into one record per CDR3 protein. Of some 300,000 distinct CDR3 sequences listed, about 13% are singletons. The CDR3 loop spans 17 amino acids. The V and J ends lost 2 bases and 4 bases, in that order; junction bases with no gene match: 7. Germline V gene sequence: CDR1 MDHEN, CDR2 SYDVKM. This clonotype was observed many times.

The sequenced sample was blood. J is TRBJ2-2 and V is TRBV28; 10 bases agree with TRBD2. The TCR sequence derives from a woman between 40 and 50 years old with Graves' hyperthyroidism. The CDR3 reads CASSLRTSGRFTGELFF. CDR3 in DNA: TGTGCCAGCAGTTTAAGGACTAGCGGAAGATTCACCGGGGAGCTGTTTTTT. Drawing the rest from reference TRBV28 and TRBJ2-2, the complete variable domain is DVKVTQSSRYLVKRTGEKVFLECVQDMDHENMFWYRQDPGLGLRLIYFSYDVKMKEKGDIPEGYSVSREKKERFSLILESASTNQTSMYLCASSLRTSGRFTGELFFGEGSRLTVL.